Below are 32 T cell receptor beta chains sequenced from a single sample in a study of blood T cell repertoires in COVID-19. Only in-frame clones appear in the TCRdb table, and some are missing; sequencing was by immunoSEQ multiplex PCR. The sample has approximately 320,000 clones, approximately 89% seen once. What was sequenced was peripheral blood. The receptor source for this set is a woman in her 30s with COVID-19, enrolled during active disease.

The J gene is TRBJ1-1, the V gene TRBV7-9; D unclear. CDR3 length equals 12 residues. Trimming stripped 1 base from V and 11 bases from J, with 11 bases between. CDR1 is SEHNR, CDR2 FQNEAQ, per germline (reference sequence). The CDR3 sequence is CASSLVVVSAFF. The CDR3 nucleotides read TGTGCCAGCAGCTTAGTCGTGGTGAGCGCTTTCTTT.

The gene calls are TRBV6-5 and TRBJ2-3; 7 positions match TRBD1. CDR3 length: 15 amino acids. The J segment lost 9 bases and the V segment lost 0 bases, leaving 9 bases of the junction unmatched. Germline V gene sequence: CDR1 MNHEY, CDR2 SVGAGI. The CDR3 sequence: CASSYSSSGQETQYF. Here the CDR3 DNA reads TGTGCCAGCAGTTACTCGAGTAGTGGACAGGAGACGCAGTATTTT.

The rearrangement joins TRBV5-8 to TRBJ1-5, with D possibly being TRBD1 (6 bases). Germline CDR1 SGHTS, CDR2 YDEGEE. Trimming took 3 bases from V and 3 from J, leaving 10 bases between them. The CDR3 has 14 amino acids. The CDR3 sequence: CASSWQGFNQPQHF. In DNA, the CDR3 is TGTGCCAGCAGCTGGCAGGGGTTCAATCAGCCCCAGCATTTT.

The chain joins TRBV6-5 to TRBJ1-2; D unclear. The CDR3 is made up of 14 amino acids. Germline V gene data show CDR1 as MNHEY and CDR2 as SVGAGI. Trimming took off 8 bases at V and 3 bases at J, with 16 bases between the two ends. Here the CDR3 DNA reads TGTGCCAGCCTCCAAACGACAATTCACTATGGCTACACCTTC. Encoded protein: CASLQTTIHYGYTF.

The rearrangement links TRBV11-2 to TRBJ1-3; D is unclear. V was cut by 5 bases and J by 0 bases, with 20 bases left in between. This CDR3 has 18 amino acids. Germline V gene sequence: CDR1 SGHAT, CDR2 FQNNGV. CDR3 in DNA: TGTGCCAGCAGCCCTAACCCCCCGGAGGCCTCCTCTGGAAACACCATATATTTT. Protein: CASSPNPPEASSGNTIYF.

J is TRBJ1-2 and V is TRBV2; 10 bases line up with TRBD1. Germline-derived CDR1 and CDR2 are SNHLY and FYNNEI. The length of the CDR3 is 14 residues. The trim removed 6 bases at V and 8 bases at J, leaving 9 bases unmatched. The CDR3 DNA sequence: TGTGCCAGCAGGGATCTGACAGGGGGCCGGGGCTACACCTTC. The encoded protein is CASRDLTGGRGYTF.

J is TRBJ2-7 and V is TRBV5-4, with 7 bases identical to TRBD1. V gave up 5 bases and J gave up 3 bases; unmatched junction bases: 5. CDR1 SGHNT and CDR2 YYREEE come from the germline V gene (reference sequence). The CDR3 extends over 13 amino acids. For the CDR3, the DNA is TGTGCCAGCAGTGTGAACAGGGGCTACGAGCAGTACTTC. It is translated as CASSVNRGYEQYF.

The V call is TRBV4-1, the J call TRBJ1-6, with no clear D. The V end lost 5 bases, the J end lost 7 bases, and 9 bases lay between the germline ends. CDR3 length: 13 residues. In germline, CDR1 is MGHRA, CDR2 YSYEKL. The chain's CDR3 is CASSSRTNSPLHF. CDR3 in DNA: TGCGCCAGCAGCTCCAGAACAAATTCACCCCTCCACTTT.

The rearrangement uses TRBV6-1 and TRBJ1-1; D is possibly TRBD1 (5 bases). Trimming stripped 2 bases from V and 2 bases from J, with 9 bases between. Germline assignment: CDR1 MNHNS and CDR2 SASEGT. The CDR3 has 14 residues. For the CDR3, the DNA is TGTGCCAGCAGTGAAATGACAGCCAACACTGAAGCTTTCTTT. It specifies CASSEMTANTEAFF.

This clone was picked up one time. The V and J genes are TRBV9 and TRBJ2-3; 9 positions match TRBD2. Germline CDR1 and CDR2: SGDLS and YYNGEE. The CDR3 is made up of 15 amino acids. Trimming took 0 bases from V and 5 from J; bases not matched to a gene: 4. The CDR3 nucleotides read TGTGCCAGCAGCGTAGCTAGCGGGGTTGGAGATACGCAGTATTTT. This gives the protein CASSVASGVGDTQYF.

In this sample, this clone turned up many times. The genes are TRBV4-2 and TRBJ2-2; 10 positions match TRBD2. This CDR3 comprises 18 residues. Germline V lookup: CDR1 LGHNA, CDR2 YNFKEQ. The J segment lost 5 bases and the V segment lost 0 bases, leaving 9 bases of the junction unmatched. This CDR3 is CASSQDPPSGGVTGELFF. The CDR3 DNA reads TGTGCCAGCAGCCAAGATCCCCCCAGCGGGGGGGTTACCGGGGAGCTGTTTTTT.

The V call is TRBV27, the J call TRBJ2-3, with TRBD2 matching 10 bases. The CDR3 extends over 14 amino acids. Germline V CDR1 and CDR2: MNHEY, SMNVEV (reference sequence). J lost 4 bases, V lost 5 bases, and 3 bases had no gene match. The CDR3 DNA is TGTGCCAGCAGTCTTCTAGCGGGGGCAGATACGCAGTATTTT. Protein sequence: CASSLLAGADTQYF.

The chain carries TRBV7-9 and TRBJ2-2; D unclear. In germline, CDR1 is SEHNR, CDR2 FQNEAQ (reference sequence). The CDR3 length is 12 residues. V was pared by 6 bases and J by 13 bases, with 15 bases between. As DNA, the CDR3 is TGTGCCAGCAGGGAGTTGGCCCAATGGCTGTTTTTT. Encoded protein: CASRELAQWLFF.

The CDR3 DNA reads TGCGCCAGCAGTCGGGACAGGGTTTATCGGGGCTACACCTTC. It translates to CASSRDRVYRGYTF. The chain uses TRBV23-1 and TRBJ1-2; 9 bases align to TRBD1. TRBV23-1 is noted as an ORF with a role that remains uncertain. This CDR3 is built from 14 residues. With 4 bases clipped from V and 8 bases from J, the junction kept 8 bases outside the gene matches.

The rearrangement uses TRBV2 and TRBJ2-3, with D possibly being TRBD2 (6 bases). The CDR3 consists of 14 residues. Trimming removed 5 bases at V and 5 bases at J, with 14 bases between. The germline V gene has CDR1 SNHLY and CDR2 FYNNEI. CDR3 in DNA: TGTGCCAGCAGTACTAGCTATGCGGGAGATACGCAGTATTTT. Its translation is CASSTSYAGDTQYF.

The chain combines TRBV30 with TRBJ1-1, with D unresolved. The germline gives CDR1 GTSNPN, CDR2 SVGIG (reference sequence). The CDR3 extends over 13 amino acids. With 1 base removed from V and 1 base from J, the gap between germline ends came to 7 bases. DNA of the CDR3: TGTGCCTGGAGTGCGCGTTGGAACACTGAAGCTTTCTTT. Its translation: CAWSARWNTEAFF.

Comments on this clone: This may stem from a read error, because a much larger clone lies one nucleotide away. The chain couples TRBV12-3 or TRBV12-4 to TRBJ2-7; 7 bases line up with TRBD1. The junction had 4 bases not matched to a gene; V was cut back by 6 bases and J by 2 bases. The CDR3 is made up of 13 amino acids. The CDR3 DNA is TGTGCCAGCAGAGGGGACAGCCCCTACGAGCAGTACTTC. Its translation: CASRGDSPYEQYF.

The chain links TRBV5-1 to TRBJ1-2; no clear D. Germline CDR1 and CDR2: SGHRS and YFSETQ. The CDR3 contains 13 residues. Trimming removed 1 base from V and 8 bases from J, with 12 bases in between. CDR3 coding DNA: TGCGCCAGCAGCTTGCTGTCGGGAAACGGCTACACCTTC. It yields the protein CASSLLSGNGYTF.

V is TRBV10-1 and J is TRBJ1-2, with D hard to call. Trimming shortened V by 3 bases and J by 8 bases, and 13 bases separated the two germline ends. The CDR3 runs to 13 residues. CDR1 is WNHNN, CDR2 SYGVQD, per germline (reference sequence). CDR3 nucleotide sequence: TGCGCCAGCAGTGAAACTAACGGAGGGGGCTACACCTTC. It specifies CASSETNGGGYTF.

Only one count was recorded for this clone. The chain carries TRBV11-2 and TRBJ1-2; D possibly corresponds to TRBD1 (6 bases). Deletions cut 1 base from V and 4 bases from J, with 13 bases between. Germline loops: CDR1 SGHAT, CDR2 FQNNGV. This CDR3 contains 15 residues. The CDR3 DNA reads TGTGCCAGCAGCTTAGTTAGGGGGTTGGGCTATGGCTACACCTTC. As protein: CASSLVRGLGYGYTF.

The V and J genes are TRBV27 and TRBJ1-1; no reliable D call. The CDR3 is made up of 15 amino acids. The V gene lost 11 bases and the J gene lost 0 bases, with 19 bases spanning the gap. Germline V gene lookup returns CDR1 MNHEY and CDR2 SMNVEV (reference sequence). CDR3 sequence: CASRVAPRLNTEAFF. The CDR3 DNA sequence: TGTGCCTCCCGAGTAGCCCCTAGGCTGAACACTGAAGCTTTCTTT.

The chain recombines TRBV4-1 with TRBJ1-5; D gene unclear. V was cut by 4 bases and J by 2 bases, with 3 bases left in between. Germline assignment: CDR1 MGHRA and CDR2 YSYEKL. The CDR3 contains 12 residues. In DNA form, the CDR3 reads TGCGCCAGCAGCCGCGGCAATCAGCCCCAGCATTTT. As protein: CASSRGNQPQHF.

The chain combines TRBV3-1 (or the pseudogene TRBV3-2) with TRBJ2-1; D is perhaps TRBD2 (5 bases). V was clipped by 7 bases and J by 0 bases, with 13 bases between them. The CDR3 is made up of 15 amino acids. Germline V gene sequence: CDR1 LGHDT, CDR2 YNNKEL (reference sequence). The CDR3 DNA reads TGTGCCAGCACCCTTAGAGGGAGCTCCTACAATGAGCAGTTCTTC. It encodes CASTLRGSSYNEQFF.

The chain combines TRBV21-1 with TRBJ1-2. TRBV21-1 is a pseudogene. The CDR3 is made up of 17 amino acids. The CDR3 DNA reads as TGTGCCAGCAGCAAAGCAGTCGCTATCCTCGGTGGCGGTGGCTACACCTTC. Its protein product is CASSKAVAILGGGGYTF.

This clone has just one count. The chain has TRBV27 and TRBJ1-4; possibly TRBD1 for D (6 bases). Germline lookup yields CDR1 MNHEY and CDR2 SMNVEV (reference sequence). The CDR3 is 14 residues long. V lost 5 bases to trimming and J lost 2 bases, with 9 bases between them. CDR3 nucleotides: TGTGCCAGCAGTCCCAGGGGCACTAATGAAAAACTGTTTTTT. This codes for CASSPRGTNEKLFF.

The chain employs TRBV14 and TRBJ1-2; D is unresolved. CDR3 length equals 14 residues. The V and J ends lost 3 bases and 4 bases respectively, with 12 bases between them. Germline CDR1 is SGHDN and CDR2 is FVKESK. CDR3 sequence: CASSQKYGVYGYTF. The CDR3 DNA follows: TGTGCCAGCAGCCAGAAGTACGGGGTCTATGGCTACACCTTC.

This clone occurred once. This chain uses TRBV10-3 with TRBJ1-2; D remains ambiguous. V lost 6 bases and J 2 bases, leaving 25 bases between the germline ends. CDR1 is ENHRY, CDR2 SYGVKD, per germline. The CDR3 contains 18 residues. Written as DNA, the CDR3 is TGTGCCATCAGCATTCTCCAGATTACAGACCACCTAAACTATGGCTACACCTTC. As protein: CAISILQITDHLNYGYTF.

CDR3 amino acids: CASSPGQENTEAFF. In DNA form, the CDR3 reads TGTGCCAGCAGTCCGGGACAGGAGAACACTGAAGCTTTCTTT. The V and J genes are TRBV6-5 and TRBJ1-1; 8 positions match TRBD1. The junction had 3 bases not matched to a gene; V was cut back by 5 bases and J by 1 base. Germline CDR1 is MNHEY and CDR2 is SVGAGI. The CDR3 runs to 14 residues.

The rearrangement links TRBV11-2 to TRBJ1-2, with no clear D. Germline CDR1 SGHAT, CDR2 FQNNGV. The CDR3 loop spans 12 amino acids. Trimming shortened V by 7 bases and J by 7 bases, and 13 bases separated the two germline ends. CDR3 in amino acids: CASTQGSFGYTF. The CDR3 nucleotides are TGTGCCAGCACCCAAGGTAGCTTTGGCTACACCTTC.

The chain uses TRBV2 and TRBJ1-2, with a weak D call TRBD1 (6 bases). The CDR3 consists of 14 residues. The V end lost 7 bases, the J end lost 8 bases, and 20 bases lay between the germline ends. CDR1 SNHLY and CDR2 FYNNEI come from the germline V gene. The CDR3 region is CASTPQGGAGGYTF. CDR3 in DNA: TGTGCCAGCACCCCCCAAGGGGGGGCCGGGGGCTACACCTTC.

V gene TRBV12-3 or TRBV12-4 combines with J gene TRBJ1-2, with D tentatively TRBD1 (5 bases). This CDR3 is 13 amino acids long. The V end was cut by 6 bases, the J end by 4 bases, with 12 bases between. CDR3 DNA sequence: TGTGCCAGCAGCCCCGACAGCCCCTATGGCTACACCTTC. It codes for CASSPDSPYGYTF.

The chain is built from TRBV19 and TRBJ1-6; a possible D gene is TRBD1 (6 bases). The germline V gene encodes CDR1 LNHDA and CDR2 SQIVND (reference sequence). Trimming removed 5 bases from V and 4 bases from J, with 12 bases in between. The CDR3 covers 15 residues. This CDR3 is CASSLWTEYNSPLHF. CDR3 sequence (DNA): TGTGCCAGTAGTCTCTGGACAGAATATAATTCACCCCTCCACTTT.